The sequence of this T cell receptor beta chain was determined in a study of blood T cell repertoires in COVID-19. The wider study: Spain, Italy and the United States supplied samples that represented acute and convalescent COVID-19.

The germline V and J ends were trimmed by 0 bases and 1 base, with 3 bases remaining between them. Germline CDR1 is LNHNV and CDR2 is YYDKDF (reference sequence). The CDR3 runs 13 residues. Some clones are missing from TCRdb's copy, which holds only in-frame ones; the method was immunoSEQ multiplex PCR. The data contain under 85,000 clones, around 88% of them singletons. This clonotype was obtained from a man aged 45-65 years with active COVID-19. Material: peripheral blood. This chain uses TRBV15 with TRBJ1-1; the D is unclear. As DNA, the CDR3 is TGTGCCACCAGCAGAGACAGGAACACTGAAGCTTTCTTT. Its translation is CATSRDRNTEAFF.